Sequencing of this T cell receptor (beta chain) was carried out in a study of cytotoxic CD8 clonotypes in ibrutinib-treated CLL. Whole-study findings and limits: At ibrutinib response, clonality increased, and at progression it declined back toward baseline.

Profiled with immunoSEQ multiplex PCR; TCRdb holds only in-frame clones, not every one. The sample lists about 39,000 clones; 65% to 70% were seen once. Germline CDR1 SGDLS, CDR2 YYNGEE. The CDR3 contains 17 residues. Trimming cost V 3 bases and J 4 bases; bases outside gene matches: 15. In regard to this clone: What it binds is unknown.

This specimen was PBMCs, taken at disease progression, from a patient treated with ibrutinib. The receptor was derived from a human donor with chronic lymphocytic leukemia. The chain employs TRBV9 and TRBJ1-1; 7 nucleotides match TRBD1. CDR3 bases: TGTGCCAGCAGCGCACCAAAATTCGGGACAGAGAGCACTGAAGCTTTCTTT. Its protein is CASSAPKFGTESTEAFF.